Listed below are T cell receptor beta chains from one sample, sequenced in a study of blood T cell repertoires in COVID-19. Here immunoSEQ multiplex PCR was the method, and the copy in TCRdb shows in-frame clones only, minus some. The data contain over 70,000 clones, about 87% of them seen just once; the ten biggest clones take up more than 0.85%. What was sequenced was peripheral blood. The receptors here all came from a human donor in a cohort sampled during active COVID-19. Both conserved end residues are trimmed from each CDR3.

V gene,CDR3 protein
TRBV11-2,ASSNSWQVGDTQY
TRBV10-2,ASTETGTPRGNEQF
TRBV18,ASSPIAPDSGANVLT
TRBV7-2,ASSLTPGVGYEQY
TRBV3-1/TRBV3-2,ASSQIWAGVGNEQF
TRBV5-1,ASSRDTNYGYT
TRBV28,ASHFSGNTGELF
TRBV9,ASSVGAGYNEQF
TRBV5-1,ASSSLTGTEAF
TRBV28,ASSLSGQGKNGYT
TRBV28,ASNLAGTGNTEAF
TRBV30,AWSVSWEETQY
TRBV5-8,ASSSSGYPYNEQF
TRBV29-1,SVSDRVDSYT
TRBV4-1,ASSLLPTGQGGDGYT
TRBV5-4,ASSLGGKETQY
TRBV18,ASSPKNTDRGASLQF
TRBV27,ASSLLNSNQPQH
TRBV10-1,ASSEWAGNTIY
TRBV5-1,ASSLGDRVRDEQF
TRBV5-1,ASSLAVLGQADIPREQY
TRBV28,ASSSTLFPSTDTQY
TRBV25-1,ASSEWPGVVYNEQF
TRBV11-2,ASSLVGGREAF
TRBV6-5,ASRGQRLYGYT
TRBV30,AWSSGVRETQY
TRBV7-9,ASSSPGTSGRAYTGELF
TRBV18,ASSTRTGGPSNYGYT
TRBV19,ASRPLRGSSYNEQF